The clone carrying this TCR beta chain appeared a few times. What it binds is unknown. These data come from a study of T cell repertoires in cytomegalovirus infection. Study overall: From public TCR beta signatures came an indication of both CMV infection and matching HLA type. Study-wide results and limits: The ex vivo response was dominated by HLA-C-restricted CMV-specific TCR beta clonotypes.

TCRdb redid the calling of the reads with MiXCR, one entry per CDR3 protein. Among about 320,000 distinct CDR3 sequences listed, more than 8% were seen once. V trimming: 5 bases; J trimming: 9 bases; junction bases outside the gene matches: 10. The CDR3 has 15 residues. Per the germline V gene, CDR1 is SGHTA and CDR2 is FQGNSA. Material: PBMCs. The chain employs TRBV7-2 and TRBJ2-7, with 13 positions matching TRBD2. This sequence was found in a human donor in good health (CMV status not recorded). Some clones in this sample may be carry-over from other donors' samples. The CDR3 is CASSLGLAGDLVQYF. The CDR3 DNA reads TGTGCCAGCAGCCTCGGACTAGCGGGAGACCTTGTGCAGTACTTC.